This T cell receptor beta chain was obtained from a study of spatial heterogeneity in lung cancer. Across the whole study: Within raw reads, each unique TCR and UMI combination appeared on average more than ten times. Regarding the study as a whole: Tracking of tumor mutation counts was seen in expanded intratumoral alpha and beta TCR counts.

From the 5' RACE reads, TCRdb called clonotypes with MiXCR, one entry per CDR3 protein. Of fewer than 8,500 distinct CDR3 sequences listed, roughly 8.7% are singletons. In its sample, this clonotype is medium-sized. Its antigen is not identified. The sample's time point: sample taken at primary tumor resection. From tumor, nontumor lung or frozen PBMC, whole RNA was taken unsorted for sequencing. The sequence was collected from a male donor with early-stage non-small cell lung cancer. The sequencing here drew on lung tumor tissue, taken at surgery.

The CDR3 DNA sequence: TGTGCCAGCAGCCAGAGGGACAGGGCCTTCAATGAGCAGTTCTTC. Its translation: CASSQRDRAFNEQFF. The chain links TRBV3-1 to TRBJ2-1; 9 positions agree with TRBD1. J lost 6 bases, V lost 3 bases, and 6 bases had no gene match. The CDR3 covers 15 residues. From germline, CDR1 is LGHDT and CDR2 YNNKEL (reference sequence).